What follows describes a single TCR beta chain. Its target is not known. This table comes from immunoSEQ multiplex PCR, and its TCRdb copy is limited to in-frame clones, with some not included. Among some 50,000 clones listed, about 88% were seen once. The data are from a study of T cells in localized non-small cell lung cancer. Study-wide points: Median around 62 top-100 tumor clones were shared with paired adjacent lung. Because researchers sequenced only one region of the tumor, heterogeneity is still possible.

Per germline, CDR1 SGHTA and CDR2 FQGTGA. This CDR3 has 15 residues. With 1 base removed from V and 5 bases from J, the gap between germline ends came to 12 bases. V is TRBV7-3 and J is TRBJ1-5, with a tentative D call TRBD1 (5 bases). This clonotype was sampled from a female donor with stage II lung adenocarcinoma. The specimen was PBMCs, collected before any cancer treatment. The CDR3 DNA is TGTGCCAGCAGCTTAAATGCCGGGGCCGATCAGCCCCAGCATTTT. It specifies CASSLNAGADQPQHF.